The 25 T cell receptor beta chains below all came from one sample that was sequenced in a study of cytomegalovirus exposure and HLA in healthy donors. The PCR employed 60 Vbeta primers together with 13 Jbeta primers. The table came from immunoSEQ multiplex PCR; TCRdb's copy has only in-frame clones and leaves some out. The table lists approximately 140,000 clones, about four fifths of them singletons. The sample taken for sequencing was PBMCs. These receptors all come from a woman in her forties in good health and CMV-seropositive.

The chain joins TRBV11-2 to TRBJ2-5, with 9 bases lining up with TRBD1. Trimming removed 1 base from V and 6 bases from J; junction bases left unmatched: 9. The CDR3 totals 16 residues. Germline V gene sequence: CDR1 SGHAT, CDR2 FQNNGV. The CDR3 nucleotides read TGTGCCAGCAGCTTAGGCCCCGGGACAGGGTTACAGACCCAGTACTTC. Residues: CASSLGPGTGLQTQYF.

CDR3: CASSRVAGVGETQYF. Written as DNA, the CDR3 is TGTGCCAGCAGTCGCGTAGCGGGAGTCGGTGAGACCCAGTACTTC. The gene calls are TRBV6-5 and TRBJ2-5, with TRBD2 matching 9 bases. Germline V CDR1 and CDR2: MNHEY, SVGAGI. CDR3 length: 15 amino acids. The J segment lost 5 bases and the V segment lost 5 bases, leaving 9 bases of the junction unmatched.

The gene calls are TRBV27 and TRBJ2-5; 7 bases agree with TRBD2. V lost 6 bases and J lost 5; bases outside the gene matches: 6. Germline assignment: CDR1 MNHEY and CDR2 SMNVEV (reference sequence). The CDR3 spans 13 residues. The CDR3 sequence: CASSRGSRETQYF. DNA of the CDR3: TGTGCCAGCAGCCGCGGGAGCCGGGAGACCCAGTACTTC.

V usage is TRBV10-3 and J usage is TRBJ1-5; 7 bases match TRBD1. V lost 0 bases and J lost 2; bases outside the gene matches: 4. The CDR3 is 16 amino acids. Germline CDR1 and CDR2: ENHRY and SYGVKD. The CDR3 coding sequence is TGTGCCATCAGTGAGTCGGAGGGGGCCGGCAATCAGCCCCAGCATTTT. Protein sequence: CAISESEGAGNQPQHF.

The rearrangement links TRBV21-1 to TRBJ2-4; the D call of TRBD2 is as the table states it, not checked on the DNA. TRBV21-1 constitutes a pseudogene. This CDR3 is built from 13 residues. The CDR3 bases are TGTGCCAGCAGCAATTGCGGGGCGGGGGAGAAGTACTTC. It is translated as CASSNCGAGEKYF.

The CDR3 region is CASSAKGASGNQETQYF. CDR3 sequence (DNA): TGTGCCAGCAGCGCTAAGGGGGCTAGCGGGAACCAAGAGACCCAGTACTTC. The genes are TRBV27 and TRBJ2-5; 9 bases agree with TRBD2. This CDR3 has 17 amino acids. V shed 6 bases, J shed 0 bases, and the junction held 11 bases outside the gene matches. Germline assignment: CDR1 MNHEY and CDR2 SMNVEV (reference sequence).

Only a few counts were recorded for this clone. V and J are TRBV15 and TRBJ2-3; tentatively, D is TRBD2 (6 bases). The V and J ends lost 0 bases and 15 bases respectively, with 25 bases between them. The CDR3 loop spans 16 amino acids. Germline CDR1 LNHNV, CDR2 YYDKDF (reference sequence). The CDR3 nucleotides read TGTGCCACCAGCAGAGATTTTCCCCCAACTTCGGGGGACGGTTATTTT. It encodes CATSRDFPPTSGDGYF.

This clone was observed a few times. The CDR3 sequence: CASSGTTLRPASYNEQFF. In DNA form, the CDR3 reads TGTGCCAGCAGTGGAACAACGTTACGACCAGCGTCCTACAATGAGCAGTTCTTC. The V gene is TRBV25-1, the J gene TRBJ2-1; D gene ambiguous. V was shortened by 4 bases and J by 1 base, with 20 bases between the two germline ends. This CDR3 region has 18 residues. The germline V gene has CDR1 MGHDK and CDR2 SYGVNS.

V gene TRBV2 combines with J gene TRBJ1-5; D might be TRBD1 (6 bases). This CDR3 is 15 amino acids long. V dropped 3 bases and J dropped 2 bases, with 11 bases sitting between them. In germline, CDR1 is SNHLY, CDR2 FYNNEI. The CDR3: CASSELAGGNQPQHF. The CDR3 DNA follows: TGTGCCAGCAGTGAGTTGGCAGGGGGCAATCAGCCCCAGCATTTT.

This clone was picked up one time. This chain uses TRBV15 with TRBJ2-3; 9 nucleotides line up with TRBD2. This CDR3 region has 17 residues. Trimming cost V 0 bases and J 4 bases; bases outside gene matches: 8. Germline CDR1 and CDR2: LNHNV and YYDKDF (reference sequence). The CDR3 DNA reads TGTGCCACCAGCAGAGAGTCGGCGGGAGGGGGGGCAGATACGCAGTATTTT. Its protein is CATSRESAGGGADTQYF. Filled out from reference TRBV15 and TRBJ2-3, the complete variable domain reads DAMVIQNPRYQVTQFGKPVTLSCSQTLNHNVMYWYQQKSSQAPKLLFHYYDKDFNNEADTPDNFQSRRPNTSFCFLDIRSPGLGDTAMYLCATSRESAGGGADTQYFGPGTRLTVL.

This clone was observed once. The chain uses TRBV6-1 and TRBJ1-1; 9 nucleotides match TRBD1. This CDR3 spans 14 amino acids. The germline V gene has CDR1 MNHNS and CDR2 SASEGT. J was trimmed by 5 bases and V by 3 bases; bases with no gene match: 4. The DNA of the CDR3 is TGTGCCAGCAGTGAGGGACAGGGAGAAACTGAAGCTTTCTTT. This sequence encodes CASSEGQGETEAFF.

The chain has TRBV23-1 and TRBJ2-1, with a possible D match to TRBD1 (5 bases). TRBV23-1 is noted as an ORF with a role that remains uncertain. Between the trimmed V and J ends, which lost 0 bases and 3 bases, there was a span of 18 bases. The CDR3 sequence is 18 residues long. In nucleotides, the CDR3 is TGCGCCAGCAGTCAATCTGGCATGAACAGGAGATACTACAATGAGCAGTTCTTC. This translates into CASSQSGMNRRYYNEQFF.

The chain couples TRBV19 to TRBJ2-3; D is possibly TRBD2 (6 bases). Trimming cost V 7 bases and J 3 bases, with 17 bases left between them. The CDR3 loop spans 15 amino acids. CDR1 LNHDA and CDR2 SQIVND come from the germline V gene (reference sequence). CDR3 in amino acids: CASNTGTPSTDTQYF. The DNA of the CDR3 is TGTGCCAGTAACACCGGGACTCCGTCAACAGATACGCAGTATTTT.

The gene calls are TRBV5-5 and TRBJ1-1; D is uncertain. Germline V lookup: CDR1 SGHKS, CDR2 YYEKEE (reference sequence). V shed 0 bases and J shed 5 bases, with 11 bases lying between them. There are 14 residues in the CDR3. The CDR3 DNA sequence: TGTGCCAGCAGCTTGGGGGCCGGGGTGACTGAAGCTTTCTTT. Protein product: CASSLGAGVTEAFF.

This chain joins TRBV9 and TRBJ2-1; tentatively, D is TRBD2 (5 bases). There are 16 residues in the CDR3. The germline V gene has CDR1 SGDLS and CDR2 YYNGEE. Trimming removed 2 bases at V and 12 bases at J, with 24 bases between. CDR3 region: CASSVLPGITAPMQFF. The CDR3 nucleotides read TGTGCCAGCAGCGTCCTCCCCGGGATTACCGCCCCGATGCAGTTCTTC. The whole variable domain, filled in from reference TRBV9 and TRBJ2-1, reads DSGVTQTPKHLITATGQRVTLRCSPRSGDLSVYWYQQSLDQGLQFLIQYYNGEERAKGNILERFSAQQFPDLHSELNLSSLELGDSALYFCASSVLPGITAPMQFFGPGTRLTVL.

V is TRBV5-1 and J is TRBJ2-2, with 8 nucleotides matching TRBD1. CDR1 is SGHRS and CDR2 is YFSETQ in the germline V gene. The ends lost 7 bases at V and 7 bases at J; junction bases unmatched: 12. The CDR3 has 15 amino acids. In DNA, the CDR3 is TGCGCCAGCGAAAGGGACAGGCCTTCGGGCGGGGAGCTGTTTTTT. It encodes CASERDRPSGGELFF.

This clone was seen only a few times. The J gene is TRBJ2-2, the V gene TRBV7-9, with 7 bases fitting TRBD2. The V gene's germline CDR1 is SEHNR and CDR2 FQNEAQ (reference sequence). The CDR3 has 15 amino acids. V lost 6 bases and J lost 3; bases outside the gene matches: 7. Here the CDR3 reads CASSSGTTDTGELFF. In nucleotides, the CDR3 is TGTGCCAGCAGTTCCGGGACTACCGACACCGGGGAGCTGTTTTTT.

The chain is built from TRBV7-2 and TRBJ2-3, with TRBD1 matching over 9 bases. The CDR3 extends over 13 amino acids. V lost 5 bases to trimming and J lost 14 bases; unmatched junction nucleotides: 11. Germline-derived CDR1 and CDR2 are SGHTA and FQGNSA. Written as DNA, the CDR3 is TGTGCCAGCAGCCCCTCTCGGCGGGACAGGGCGTATTTT. It yields the protein CASSPSRRDRAYF.

The rearrangement links TRBV30 to TRBJ1-2; 8 bases are a match to TRBD1. Per germline, CDR1 GTSNPN and CDR2 SVGIG (reference sequence). Trimming removed 4 bases from V and 6 bases from J; junction bases left unmatched: 16. CDR3 length: 16 amino acids. DNA of the CDR3: TGTGCCTGGATCCGAACCGGGACAGGAACCGACAATGGCTACACCTTC. The encoded protein is CAWIRTGTGTDNGYTF.

In this sample, this clone turned up a few times. CDR3 in amino acids: CASSSEGAEQYF. DNA of the CDR3: TGTGCCAGCAGCTCCGAAGGGGCCGAGCAGTACTTC. The rearrangement uses TRBV11-2 and TRBJ2-7; maybe TRBD1 (5 bases). Trimming pared 4 bases from V and 6 bases from J, leaving 10 bases between. Germline V CDR1 and CDR2: SGHAT, FQNNGV. The CDR3 is 12 amino acids.

The V gene is TRBV19, the J gene TRBJ1-5; D gene ambiguous. Trimming cost V 5 bases and J 7 bases, with 12 bases left between them. This CDR3 spans 13 amino acids. CDR1 is LNHDA, CDR2 SQIVND, per germline (reference sequence). CDR3 DNA: TGTGCCAGTAGTGGAGGGTTCGGGCAGCCCCAGCATTTT. Translated, it gives CASSGGFGQPQHF.

This clone appeared once. The chain carries TRBV11-3 and TRBJ2-1; the match to TRBD2 covers 12 bases. The V gene end was trimmed by 6 bases and the J gene end by 0 bases; junction bases not matched to a gene: 12. The CDR3 covers 19 residues. CDR1 is SGHNT, CDR2 YENEEA, per germline. This CDR3 is CASRAHGTSGLSSYNEQFF. The CDR3 DNA follows: TGTGCCAGCAGGGCCCATGGGACTAGCGGGCTGAGCTCCTACAATGAGCAGTTCTTC.

V gene TRBV29-1 combines with J gene TRBJ2-7; D is perhaps TRBD1 (6 bases). V lost 6 bases, J lost 0 bases, and 15 bases lay in between. This CDR3 has 14 amino acids. CDR1 and CDR2 (germline): SQVTM, ANQGSEA. CDR3 DNA: TGCAGCGTGGTGGACAGAGCTTACTCCTACGAGCAGTACTTC. The encoded protein is CSVVDRAYSYEQYF.

This clone appeared a single time. The chain employs TRBV10-3 and TRBJ2-7, with 9 bases that match TRBD1. The CDR3 has 14 amino acids. Germline CDR1 reads ENHRY; CDR2 reads SYGVKD. The V segment lost 7 bases and the J segment 2 bases; nucleotides outside the gene matches: 6. The CDR3 loop is CAITNGDRAYEQYF. In DNA, the CDR3 is TGTGCCATCACTAATGGGGACAGGGCCTACGAGCAGTACTTC.

The V call is TRBV18, the J call TRBJ2-7, with 7 nucleotides matching TRBD2. J lost 1 base, V lost 5 bases, and 23 bases had no gene match. The CDR3 consists of 20 residues. CDR1 is KGHSH and CDR2 is LQKENI in the germline V gene. The CDR3 loop reads CASSSAHSSGPETRSYEQYF. CDR3 nucleotides: TGTGCCAGCTCATCCGCCCATTCTAGCGGTCCCGAGACTAGGTCCTACGAGCAGTACTTC.